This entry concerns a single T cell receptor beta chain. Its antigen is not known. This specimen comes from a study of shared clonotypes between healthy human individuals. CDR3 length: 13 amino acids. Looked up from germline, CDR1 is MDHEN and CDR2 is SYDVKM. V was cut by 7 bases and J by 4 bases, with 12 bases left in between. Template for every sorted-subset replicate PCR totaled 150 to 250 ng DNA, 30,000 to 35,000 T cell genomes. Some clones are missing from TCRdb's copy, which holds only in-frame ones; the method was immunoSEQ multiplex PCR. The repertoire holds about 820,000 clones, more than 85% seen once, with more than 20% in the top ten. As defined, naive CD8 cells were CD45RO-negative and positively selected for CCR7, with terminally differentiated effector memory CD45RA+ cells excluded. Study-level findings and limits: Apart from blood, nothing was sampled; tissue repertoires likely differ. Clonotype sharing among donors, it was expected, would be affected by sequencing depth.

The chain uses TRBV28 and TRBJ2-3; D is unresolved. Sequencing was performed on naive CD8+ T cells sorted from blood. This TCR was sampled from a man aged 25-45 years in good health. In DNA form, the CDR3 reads TGTGCCAGCAACCCTGTGCCCGCAGATACGCAGTATTTT. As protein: CASNPVPADTQYF.